One and the same sample provided the 20 T cell receptor beta chains below, sequenced in a study of CD8+CD57+ T cells in acquired aplastic anemia. Genomic DNA, the template, was used for profiling of the TCR beta VDJ and CDR3. TCRdb processed the reads anew with MiXCR; each CDR3 protein has one entry. The table has 150,000 to 200,000 distinct CDR3 sequences, around 50% seen once. The sequenced patients had an expansion of CD8+CD57+ cells seen by flow cytometry. Sequencing was carried out using sorted CD4+, CD8+, or CD8+CD57+ T cells (not recorded which) from PBMCs. Receptor source: a human donor with aplastic anemia.

This clonotype was picked up a small number of times. The chain is built from TRBV29-1 and TRBJ1-2; TRBD1 matches at 7 bases. J was trimmed by 6 bases and V by 7 bases; bases with no gene match: 8. Germline V gene lookup returns CDR1 SQVTM and CDR2 ANQGSEA. The CDR3 contains 12 residues. The CDR3 DNA is TGCAGCGCCGACGACAGGGAGCATGGCTACACCTTC. Translating it yields CSADDREHGYTF. Together with reference TRBV29-1 and TRBJ1-2, the CDR3 gives the full variable domain: SAVISQKPSRDICQRGTSLTIQCQVDSQVTMMFWYRQQPGQSLTLIATANQGSEATYESGFVIDKFPISRPNLTFSTLTVSNMSPEDSSIYLCSADDREHGYTFGSGTRLTVV.

J is TRBJ1-4 and V is TRBV20-1; 7 nucleotides agree with TRBD1. Germline V CDR1 and CDR2: DFQATT, SNEGSKA (reference sequence). This CDR3 comprises 14 residues. Losses at the gene ends were 6 bases for V and 8 bases for J; bases not matched to a gene: 12. Written as DNA, the CDR3 is TGCAGTGCCCGGCACGGGACAGACAGCGAAAAACTGTTTTTT. It specifies CSARHGTDSEKLFF.

The chain couples TRBV5-1 to TRBJ1-1; D is perhaps TRBD1 (5 bases). V was pared by 1 base and J by 3 bases, with 10 bases between. Germline V gene data show CDR1 as SGHRS and CDR2 as YFSETQ. The CDR3 has 14 amino acids. The CDR3 reads CASSLIGADTEAFF. CDR3 nucleotides: TGCGCCAGCAGCTTGATTGGGGCCGACACTGAAGCTTTCTTT.

The CDR3: CASSEGGRRGVTSYNSPLHF. For the CDR3, the DNA is TGTGCCAGCAGTGAAGGGGGGCGCAGGGGGGTTACCTCCTATAATTCACCCCTCCACTTT. J is TRBJ1-6 and V is TRBV2, with TRBD1 matching over 7 bases. The trim removed 1 base at V and 0 bases at J, leaving 12 bases unmatched. From germline, CDR1 is SNHLY and CDR2 FYNNEI. CDR3 length: 20 residues.

This clonotype was observed at least ten times. The chain combines TRBV7-8 with TRBJ2-1, with 7 positions matching TRBD1. V gave up 4 bases and J gave up 3 bases; unmatched junction bases: 9. CDR1 and CDR2 (germline): SGHVS, FQNEAQ. This CDR3 region has 16 residues. For the CDR3, the DNA is TGTGCCAGCAGCTCCCGGGACAGTACCTTCTACAATGAGCAGTTCTTC. Translated, it gives CASSSRDSTFYNEQFF.

The chain is built from TRBV15 and TRBJ2-5, with 8 bases that match TRBD2. The J call may be incorrect, as the DNA end agrees better with TRBJ2-7. Germline CDR1 reads LNHNV; CDR2 reads YYDKDF (reference sequence). This CDR3 comprises 14 residues. The CDR3 nucleotides are TGTGCCACCAGCAGGGGGACTAGTTCCTACGAGCAGTACTTC. It translates to CATSRGTSSYEQYF.

The CDR3 coding sequence is TGTGCCAGCAGCCAAGAGGCTCGTCAGCTGAACGAGCAGTACTTC. The encoded protein is CASSQEARQLNEQYF. This chain joins TRBV4-2 and TRBJ2-7; D remains unclear. Trimming stripped 0 bases from V and 5 bases from J, with 14 bases between. The germline CDR1 and CDR2 sequences are LGHNA and YNFKEQ. This CDR3 comprises 15 residues.

The chain links TRBV7-3 to TRBJ2-2, with no clear D. CDR1 is SGHTA, CDR2 FQGTGA, per germline. This CDR3 spans 12 amino acids. V dropped 4 bases and J dropped 6 bases, with 6 bases sitting between them. The CDR3 reads CASSSKAGELFF. The CDR3 DNA sequence: TGTGCCAGCAGCTCCAAGGCCGGGGAGCTGTTTTTT.

This clonotype was counted a few times. A much larger clonotype is one base distant, so this may be a read error. The chain links TRBV4-2 to TRBJ2-3; no firm D call. From germline, CDR1 is LGHNA and CDR2 YNFKEQ. The V gene lost 4 bases and the J gene lost 3 bases, with 14 bases spanning the gap. CDR3 length: 15 amino acids. Written as DNA, the CDR3 is TGTGCCAGCAGCCCACGACGGGTCTTGACAGATACGCAGTATTTT. It translates to CASSPRRVLTDTQYF.

This chain links TRBV7-9 with TRBJ2-7; 7 bases are a match to TRBD1. Losses at the gene ends were 0 bases for V and 3 bases for J; bases not matched to a gene: 2. CDR1 and CDR2 from the germline V gene are SEHNR and FQNEAQ (reference sequence). The CDR3 runs to 14 residues. For the CDR3, the DNA is TGTGCCAGCAGCTTAGCGCAGGGGGACTACGAGCAGTACTTC. It codes for CASSLAQGDYEQYF.

This clonotype was seen repeatedly, ten times or more. This chain links TRBV12-3 or TRBV12-4 with TRBJ2-7; D is ambiguous. Trimming took 1 base from V and 5 from J, leaving 9 bases between them. The CDR3 covers 13 residues. The CDR3 region has the DNA TGTGCCAGCAGTTTAGGGGCTGGGGACGAGCAGTACTTC. Amino acid sequence: CASSLGAGDEQYF.

V and J are TRBV5-1 and TRBJ1-1, with D maybe TRBD1 (5 bases). This CDR3 is built from 12 residues. Trimming removed 2 bases at V and 12 bases at J, with 14 bases between. Germline lookup yields CDR1 SGHRS and CDR2 YFSETQ. The CDR3 sequence: CASSLGVGTPFF. For the CDR3, the DNA is TGCGCCAGCAGCTTAGGTGTCGGGACCCCTTTCTTT.

The rearrangement links TRBV19 to TRBJ1-6; D is ambiguous. V was trimmed by 3 bases and J by 11 bases, leaving 14 bases between them. CDR3 length equals 14 residues. Germline assignment: CDR1 LNHDA and CDR2 SQIVND (reference sequence). CDR3 protein: CASSIYLGGTPLHF. Written as DNA, the CDR3 is TGTGCCAGTAGTATCTACTTAGGAGGAACACCCCTCCACTTT.

The rearrangement joins TRBV25-1 to TRBJ2-2, with 8 nucleotides matching TRBD1. Germline loops: CDR1 MGHDK, CDR2 SYGVNS. There are 14 residues in the CDR3. Trimming removed 11 bases from V and 1 base from J; junction bases left unmatched: 6. CDR3 nucleotides: TGTGCCGAGACGGGGACAGGGAACACCGGGGAGCTGTTTTTT. Translation: CAETGTGNTGELFF.

The genes are TRBV7-9 and TRBJ2-3, with a weak D call TRBD1 (5 bases). The germline V and J ends were trimmed by 5 bases and 6 bases, with 12 bases remaining between them. From germline, CDR1 is SEHNR and CDR2 FQNEAQ (reference sequence). This CDR3 is built from 13 residues. The CDR3 coding sequence is TGTGCCAGCAGCCTAGGACACTCCGATACGCAGTATTTT. Encoded protein: CASSLGHSDTQYF.

This clonotype was recorded many times. The chain combines TRBV2 with TRBJ1-2; D uncertain. The ends were cut back, 7 bases at V and 7 bases at J, with 19 bases in the middle. Germline assignment: CDR1 SNHLY and CDR2 FYNNEI. There are 14 residues in the CDR3. The DNA of the CDR3 is TGTGCCAGCATAGCGACTGGTTTAGGCAGTGGCTACACCTTC. Amino acid sequence: CASIATGLGSGYTF.

The count of this clonotype is one. The chain recombines TRBV10-3 with TRBJ2-3; no definite D call. V dropped 0 bases and J dropped 6 bases, with 4 bases sitting between them. Germline loops: CDR1 ENHRY, CDR2 SYGVKD. This CDR3 has 12 amino acids. CDR3 loop: CAISESGDTQYF. The CDR3 coding sequence is TGTGCCATCAGTGAGTCAGGCGATACGCAGTATTTT.

The V and J genes are TRBV20-1 and TRBJ2-3; 11 nucleotides align to TRBD1. Germline loops: CDR1 DFQATT, CDR2 SNEGSKA (reference sequence). The CDR3 sequence is 16 residues long. V shed 4 bases, J shed 1 base, and the junction held 7 bases outside the gene matches. CDR3 amino acids: CSAKGAGQGGTDTQYF. In DNA form, the CDR3 reads TGCAGTGCTAAGGGGGCGGGACAGGGGGGCACAGATACGCAGTATTTT.

This chain connects TRBV9 to TRBJ2-5; the D gene could be TRBD1 or TRBD2 (5 bases each). This CDR3 contains 13 residues. Looked up from germline, CDR1 is SGDLS and CDR2 is YYNGEE. Between the trimmed V and J ends, which lost 6 bases and 8 bases, there was a span of 17 bases. The CDR3, as DNA: TGTGCCAGCAACCGGGACGGAGTAGAAACCCAGTACTTC. Protein: CASNRDGVETQYF.

Many counts were recorded for this clonotype. This chain joins TRBV12-3 or TRBV12-4 and TRBJ1-1; perhaps TRBD1 as D (6 bases). Deletions cut 5 bases from V and 8 bases from J, with 9 bases between. The CDR3 runs 11 residues. As DNA, the CDR3 is TGTGCCAGCAGTCAAGACAGGGAAGCTTTCTTT. This gives the protein CASSQDREAFF.